Listed here are 17 T cell receptor beta chains from one sample, sequenced in a study of long-term antiretroviral therapy in people with HIV. Researchers report immunoSEQ v3.0 was run at survey level. Sequencing was performed with immunoSEQ multiplex PCR; in TCRdb, only in-frame clones are kept and a portion is missing. Of about 25,000 clones detected, over 90% appear once; the ten largest clones hold about 8.9%. Material: unsorted PBMCs, obtained 7.6 years after starting antiretroviral therapy. Every receptor here comes from a woman between 35 and 50 years old with HIV.

This rearrangement joins TRBV29-1 to TRBJ2-7; D could derive from TRBD1 or TRBD2 (6 bases each). Trimming removed 4 bases at V and 7 bases at J, with 17 bases between. Germline V gene data show CDR1 as SQVTM and CDR2 as ANQGSEA. The CDR3 contains 13 residues. CDR3 sequence reads: CSVGSQGGMEQYF. CDR3 DNA sequence: TGCAGCGTTGGTTCCCAAGGGGGGATGGAGCAGTACTTC.

This clone was observed a few times. The chain couples TRBV9 to TRBJ2-5, with D possibly being TRBD1 (5 bases). The germline V and J ends were trimmed by 2 bases and 5 bases, with 10 bases remaining between them. This CDR3 region has 13 residues. Germline V gene sequence: CDR1 SGDLS, CDR2 YYNGEE. The CDR3 is CASSVTGTETQYF. In DNA, the CDR3 is TGTGCCAGCAGCGTCACAGGTACCGAGACCCAGTACTTC.

The table lists this clone with a count of one. The CDR3 DNA reads TGTGCCAGCAGGGGTGAAAATAGGGGCACTGAAGCTTTCTTT. Amino acid sequence: CASRGENRGTEAFF. V usage is TRBV6-1 and J usage is TRBJ1-1; a possible D gene is TRBD1 (5 bases). Germline loops: CDR1 MNHNS, CDR2 SASEGT. Deletions cut 6 bases from V and 4 bases from J, with 15 bases between. The CDR3 has 14 residues.

The CDR3 sequence: CASSPGTKEKLFF. CDR3 bases: TGTGCCAGCAGTCCAGGGACAAAGGAAAAACTGTTTTTT. V and J are TRBV6-5 and TRBJ1-4; weak D call: TRBD1 (6 bases). Trimming shortened V by 5 bases and J by 8 bases, and 12 bases separated the two germline ends. The CDR3 contains 13 residues. CDR1 MNHEY and CDR2 SVGAGI come from the germline V gene.

The chain employs TRBV5-1 and TRBJ2-7; D might be TRBD2 (6 bases). The CDR3 covers 14 residues. Deletions cut 3 bases from V and 0 bases from J, with 10 bases between. Germline CDR1 reads SGHRS; CDR2 reads YFSETQ. CDR3 amino acids: CASSWGDYSYEQYF. In DNA, the CDR3 is TGCGCCAGCAGCTGGGGGGATTACTCCTACGAGCAGTACTTC.

The chain is built from TRBV30 and TRBJ1-6; TRBD1 is a possible D gene (5 bases). The CDR3 has 13 residues. Germline V gene data show CDR1 as GTSNPN and CDR2 as SVGIG (reference sequence). V lost 5 bases, J lost 5 bases, and 10 bases lay in between. CDR3 in amino acids: CAWETANNSPLHF. In nucleotides, the CDR3 is TGTGCCTGGGAGACAGCTAATAATTCACCCCTCCACTTT.

The chain recombines TRBV19 with TRBJ2-5; no reliable D call. The CDR3 covers 12 residues. Germline V lookup: CDR1 LNHDA, CDR2 SQIVND (reference sequence). Trimming took off 3 bases at V and 4 bases at J, with 6 bases between the two ends. CDR3 DNA sequence: TGTGCCAGTAGTATTATGGGAGAGACCCAGTACTTC. As protein: CASSIMGETQYF. Supplemented by reference TRBV19 and TRBJ2-5, the full variable domain reads DGGITQSPKYLFRKEGQNVTLSCEQNLNHDAMYWYRQDPGQGLRLIYYSQIVNDFQKGDIAEGYSVSREKKESFPLTVTSAQKNPTAFYLCASSIMGETQYFGPGTRLLVL.

This chain connects TRBV6-6 to TRBJ1-1; D remains ambiguous. This CDR3 is built from 13 residues. Trimming left V 2 bases short and J 1 base short, with 5 bases between. Germline V gene data show CDR1 as MNHNY and CDR2 as SVGAGI (reference sequence). CDR3 nucleotide sequence: TGTGCCAGCAGTTACGAGGCGAACACTGAAGCTTTCTTT. This translates into CASSYEANTEAFF.

The V and J genes are TRBV9 and TRBJ2-7, with D possibly being TRBD1 or TRBD2 (5 bases each). Germline V gene lookup returns CDR1 SGDLS and CDR2 YYNGEE. V lost 0 bases, J lost 0 bases, and 16 bases lay in between. The CDR3 extends over 17 amino acids. CDR3 coding DNA: TGTGCCAGCAGCGTAGGTTCGGGGCAGGGTTACTCCTACGAGCAGTACTTC. Encoded protein: CASSVGSGQGYSYEQYF.

This clone was seen just once. The chain combines TRBV2 with TRBJ1-6; TRBD1 agrees at 8 bases. With 4 bases clipped from V and 0 bases from J, the junction kept 2 bases outside the gene matches. From germline, CDR1 is SNHLY and CDR2 FYNNEI. This CDR3 spans 16 amino acids. For the CDR3, the DNA is TGTGCCAGCAGTGGACAGGGGAGCTCCTATAATTCACCCCTCCACTTT. Protein: CASSGQGSSYNSPLHF.

V gene TRBV25-1 combines with J gene TRBJ1-4; tentative D call: TRBD1 (5 bases). Germline CDR1 and CDR2: MGHDK and SYGVNS. V was shortened by 2 bases and J by 4 bases, with 14 bases between the two germline ends. There are 16 residues in the CDR3. This CDR3 is CASSESGRQLNEKLFF. The CDR3 nucleotides are TGTGCCAGCAGTGAAAGTGGGAGACAGCTTAATGAAAAACTGTTTTTT.

The rearrangement links TRBV6-1 to TRBJ1-4; D not certain. The CDR3 loop spans 15 amino acids. The germline V gene has CDR1 MNHNS and CDR2 SASEGT. With 0 bases removed from V and 3 bases from J, the gap between germline ends came to 8 bases. The CDR3 region has the DNA TGTGCCAGCAGTGAAGCATGGGGAGCTAATGAAAAACTGTTTTTT. Translated, it gives CASSEAWGANEKLFF.

The rearrangement uses TRBV7-2 and TRBJ2-1; 9 bases agree with TRBD2. The CDR3 extends over 20 amino acids. The germline gives CDR1 SGHTA, CDR2 FQGNSA. With 0 bases clipped from V and 0 bases from J, the junction kept 12 bases outside the gene matches. CDR3: CASSLAFPLGGGASYNEQFF. CDR3 coding DNA: TGTGCCAGCAGCTTAGCCTTTCCCCTTGGCGGGGGGGCCTCCTACAATGAGCAGTTCTTC.

J is TRBJ1-1 and V is TRBV7-2; weak D call: TRBD1 (5 bases). Trimming removed 1 base at V and 7 bases at J, with 16 bases between. This CDR3 is built from 15 residues. Germline V gene data show CDR1 as SGHTA and CDR2 as FQGNSA. The CDR3 DNA follows: TGTGCCAGCAGCTTAGTCCACTTGCAGGGAAGTGAAGCTTTCTTT. It translates to CASSLVHLQGSEAFF. Variable domain in full (rest from reference TRBV7-2 and TRBJ1-1): GAGVSQSPSNKVTEKGKDVELRCDPISGHTALYWYRQSLGQGLEFLIYFQGNSAPDKSGLPSDRFSAERTGGSVSTLTIQRTQQEDSAVYLCASSLVHLQGSEAFFGQGTRLTVV.

The chain links TRBV11-2 to TRBJ1-4, with 8 nucleotides matching TRBD1. The J segment lost 5 bases and the V segment lost 4 bases, leaving 3 bases of the junction unmatched. The CDR3 runs 14 residues. Germline CDR1 is SGHAT and CDR2 is FQNNGV. The CDR3, as DNA: TGTGCCAGCAGCTGGACAGGGATAAATGAAAAACTGTTTTTT. It is translated as CASSWTGINEKLFF. The whole variable domain, remainder taken from reference TRBV11-2 and TRBJ1-4, is EAGVAQSPRYKIIEKRQSVAFWCNPISGHATLYWYQQILGQGPKLLIQFQNNGVVDDSQLPKDRFSAERLKGVDSTLKIQPAKLEDSAVYLCASSWTGINEKLFFGSGTQLSVL.

The CDR3, as DNA: TGTGCCAGCAGCGCCTTCGCTGGAAACACCATATATTTT. This encodes CASSAFAGNTIYF. V is TRBV9 and J is TRBJ1-3; D is ambiguous. Trimming removed 3 bases from V and 2 bases from J, with 6 bases in between. This CDR3 is built from 13 residues. Per the germline V gene, CDR1 is SGDLS and CDR2 is YYNGEE.

J is TRBJ2-3 and V is TRBV4-3; a weak D match, TRBD1 (5 bases). Germline-derived CDR1 and CDR2 are LGHNA and YSLEER. CDR3 length: 16 amino acids. V dropped 0 bases and J dropped 4 bases, with 14 bases sitting between them. Written as DNA, the CDR3 is TGCGCCAGCAGCCAAGATCGGACAAGGGGCGCAGATACGCAGTATTTT. This translates into CASSQDRTRGADTQYF.